These 22 T cell receptor beta chains were all obtained from the same sample, sequenced in a study of T cell repertoires in cytomegalovirus infection. Via MiXCR, TCRdb re-called the reads, giving one row per CDR3 protein. This table holds almost 550,000 distinct CDR3 sequences, 16% found once. The source material was CD8+ T cells from PBMCs. The origin of the receptors is a human donor in good health (CMV status not recorded). Some clones in this sample may be carry-over from other donors' samples.

This clonotype was found many times. This chain links TRBV5-4 with TRBJ2-5, with D perhaps given as TRBD1 or TRBD2 (5 bases each). Trimming took off 5 bases at V and 4 bases at J, with 12 bases between the two ends. CDR3 size: 13 residues. CDR1 is SGHNT, CDR2 YYREEE, per germline (reference sequence). The CDR3 region is CASRWDGRETQYF. In DNA, the CDR3 is TGTGCCAGCAGGTGGGACGGCCGAGAGACCCAGTACTTC.

There are many counts of this clonotype. The chain recombines TRBV12-3 or TRBV12-4 with TRBJ1-3; D not resolved. V dropped 6 bases and J dropped 2 bases, with 11 bases sitting between them. The CDR3 length is 14 residues. CDR3 residues: CASSPSGPGNTIYF. CDR3 bases: TGTGCCAGCAGCCCGAGCGGGCCTGGAAACACCATATATTTT.

This chain links TRBV14 with TRBJ2-1, with unresolved D. The CDR3 is 12 amino acids. CDR1 and CDR2 (germline): SGHDN, FVKESK. V lost 2 bases, J lost 7 bases, and 6 bases lay in between. The CDR3 nucleotides read TGTGCCAGCAGCCAAAGCCAGAATGAGCAGTTCTTC. Its translation is CASSQSQNEQFF.

The rearrangement joins TRBV19 to TRBJ1-2; TRBD1 matches at 9 bases. V lost 4 bases, J lost 1 base, and 1 base stayed unmatched. CDR1 LNHDA and CDR2 SQIVND come from the germline V gene (reference sequence). The CDR3 extends over 14 amino acids. The CDR3 protein is CASSRGQGNYGYTF. The CDR3 DNA reads TGTGCCAGTAGTAGGGGACAGGGTAACTATGGCTACACCTTC.

This clonotype was observed at least ten times. The chain has TRBV4-1 and TRBJ2-1; D might be TRBD2 (6 bases). The germline V gene encodes CDR1 MGHRA and CDR2 YSYEKL. The V gene lost 1 base and the J gene lost 3 bases, with 13 bases spanning the gap. The length of the CDR3 is 16 residues. The CDR3 DNA sequence: TGCGCCAGCAGCCAAGTCGCTAGCGACATCTACAATGAGCAGTTCTTC. This codes for CASSQVASDIYNEQFF.

The chain combines TRBV28 with TRBJ1-5; possibly TRBD1 for D (6 bases). V gave up 9 bases and J gave up 2 bases, with 20 bases separating them. This CDR3 region has 16 residues. Germline V CDR1 and CDR2: MDHEN, SYDVKM. The chain's CDR3 is CASSQGNGYRNQPQHF. The CDR3 DNA is TGTGCCAGTAGTCAGGGGAACGGGTATCGCAATCAGCCCCAGCATTTT.

There are many counts of this clonotype. This sequence joins TRBV12-5 and TRBJ1-2; the D gene is possibly TRBD1 (5 bases). Germline CDR1 reads LGHNT; CDR2 reads FRNRAP. V was cut by 0 bases and J by 4 bases, with 15 bases left in between. The CDR3 contains 16 residues. DNA for the CDR3: TGTGCTAGTGGTTTGGTACCTGCTGAGGACACCTATGGCTACACCTTC. Translation gives CASGLVPAEDTYGYTF. The variable domain in full, with the rest retrieved from reference TRBV12-5 and TRBJ1-2, is DARVTQTPRHKVTEMGQEVTMRCQPILGHNTVFWYRQTMMQGLELLAYFRNRAPLDDSGMPKDRFSAEMPDATLATLKIQPSEPRDSAVYFCASGLVPAEDTYGYTFGSGTRLTVV.

This clonotype was recorded a few times. This chain links TRBV12-3 or TRBV12-4 with TRBJ2-3, with 7 bases fitting TRBD2. The V gene end was trimmed by 6 bases and the J gene end by 1 base; junction bases not matched to a gene: 10. CDR3 length equals 16 residues. This CDR3 reads CASSLPWSGGTDTQYF. The CDR3 bases are TGTGCCAGCAGCCTTCCTTGGAGCGGGGGCACAGATACGCAGTATTTT.

This clonotype has at least ten counts. The chain is built from TRBV7-8 and TRBJ2-3, with a weak D call TRBD2 (5 bases). The V and J ends lost 4 bases and 0 bases respectively, with 11 bases between them. Germline CDR1 reads SGHVS; CDR2 reads FQNEAQ. This CDR3 is built from 15 residues. CDR3 region: CASSSKRPSTDTQYF. The CDR3 DNA reads as TGTGCCAGCAGCTCCAAGCGGCCTAGCACAGATACGCAGTATTTT. Full variable domain (outside the CDR3, taken from reference TRBV7-8 and TRBJ2-3): GAGVSQSPRYKVAKRGQDVALRCDPISGHVSLFWYQQALGQGPEFLTYFQNEAQLDKSGLPSDRFFAERPEGSVSTLKIQRTQQEDSAVYLCASSSKRPSTDTQYFGPGTRLTVL.

This clonotype was observed a handful of times. This chain links TRBV27 with TRBJ2-1; D is perhaps TRBD1 (6 bases). Germline CDR1 is MNHEY and CDR2 is SMNVEV (reference sequence). V lost 3 bases and J 5 bases, leaving 14 bases between the germline ends. The CDR3 consists of 15 residues. CDR3 DNA: TGTGCCAGCAGTTTTCCCCCCGGGGACAACAATGAGCAGTTCTTC. Translated, it gives CASSFPPGDNNEQFF.

Only a few counts were recorded for this clonotype. The junction and the germline gene differ at one end; a read error may be behind it. J is TRBJ1-1 and V is TRBV9; TRBD1 might be the D (5 bases). This CDR3 region has 13 residues. CDR1 is SGDLS, CDR2 YYNGEE, per germline. DNA for the CDR3: TGTGCCAGCAGTGTAGGGGCCGTGACTGAAGCTTTCTTT. It is translated as CASSVGAVTEAFF.

As for this clonotype: At one end, the junction sequence differs from germline, possibly due to a read error. The V and J genes are TRBV28 and TRBJ2-7, with D possibly matching TRBD1 (6 bases). The CDR3 has 12 amino acids. CDR1 and CDR2 (germline): MDHEN, SYDVKM. The CDR3 reads CASSLRGGATDF. DNA for the CDR3: TGTGCCAGCAGTTTAAGAGGGGGTGCGACTGACTTC.

This rearrangement joins TRBV14 to TRBJ2-7; tentative D call: TRBD2 (5 bases). V lost 0 bases and J 7 bases, leaving 13 bases between the germline ends. Germline CDR1 and CDR2: SGHDN and FVKESK. The CDR3 sequence is 14 residues long. CDR3 region: CASSQEGAPWEQYF. For the CDR3, the DNA is TGTGCCAGCAGCCAAGAGGGAGCCCCGTGGGAGCAGTACTTC.

This clonotype was counted between two and nine times. The rearrangement joins TRBV9 to TRBJ1-3; D ambiguous. The germline V gene encodes CDR1 SGDLS and CDR2 YYNGEE. The ends were cut back, 0 bases at V and 4 bases at J, with 2 bases in the middle. This CDR3 has 12 amino acids. DNA of the CDR3: TGTGCCAGCAGCGTAGGGGGAAACACCATATATTTT. Translating gives CASSVGGNTIYF.

This clonotype was seen only a few times. J is TRBJ1-1 and V is TRBV30; TRBD1 might be the D (5 bases). Germline lookup yields CDR1 GTSNPN and CDR2 SVGIG (reference sequence). The V end was cut by 0 bases, the J end by 3 bases, with 8 bases between. CDR3 length: 13 residues. The CDR3 loop reads CAWSVMGDTEAFF. Written as DNA, the CDR3 is TGTGCCTGGAGTGTAATGGGGGACACTGAAGCTTTCTTT.

Note on this clonotype: The CDR3 does not end in the conserved phenylalanine or tryptophan, so this is likely a read error. The J gene is TRBJ2-7, the V gene TRBV27; 7 nucleotides agree with TRBD1. Germline values: CDR1 MNHEY, CDR2 SMNVEV (reference sequence). The CDR3 totals 14 residues. Losses at the gene ends were 5 bases for V and 4 bases for J; bases not matched to a gene: 8. CDR3 nucleotide sequence: TGTGCCAGCAGTCCTTGGGACAGCGGATACGAGCAGTACTTA. Protein sequence: CASSPWDSGYEQYL.

At least ten counts were recorded for this clonotype. The CDR3 nucleotides read TGTGCCAGCAGTTTAGCGCTTCGGCAGGGTCTTGGTTCACCCCTCCACTTT. Its translation: CASSLALRQGLGSPLHF. The chain links TRBV12-3 or TRBV12-4 to TRBJ1-6, with a possible D match to TRBD1 (5 bases). This CDR3 comprises 17 residues. V dropped 0 bases and J dropped 9 bases, with 18 bases sitting between them.

Only a few counts were recorded for this clonotype. J is TRBJ2-1 and V is TRBV28; 14 nucleotides line up with TRBD2. The CDR3 runs 16 residues. V trimming: 6 bases; J trimming: 3 bases; junction bases outside the gene matches: 4. The V gene's germline CDR1 is MDHEN and CDR2 SYDVKM. The CDR3 reads CASRKGLAGVYNEQFF. The DNA of the CDR3 is TGTGCCAGCAGGAAGGGACTAGCGGGAGTCTACAATGAGCAGTTCTTC.

This clonotype was recorded at least ten times. This chain links TRBV4-1 with TRBJ2-5; 9 bases match TRBD2. Germline V gene data show CDR1 as MGHRA and CDR2 as YSYEKL. V lost 0 bases to trimming and J lost 5 bases; unmatched junction nucleotides: 1. The CDR3 is 14 residues long. The CDR3 region has the DNA TGCGCCAGCAGCCAAGATGGACTAGCGGAGACCCAGTACTTC. This sequence encodes CASSQDGLAETQYF.

This chain joins TRBV2 and TRBJ2-3; 13 nucleotides match TRBD2. The CDR3 length is 15 residues. Trimming cost V 7 bases and J 7 bases; bases outside gene matches: 8. CDR1 and CDR2 from the germline V gene are SNHLY and FYNNEI. CDR3 protein: CASTLPGLAGHTQYF. The CDR3 bases are TGTGCCAGCACCCTCCCGGGACTAGCGGGACATACGCAGTATTTT.

The V gene is TRBV20-1, the J gene TRBJ2-1; 11 bases line up with TRBD2. The V segment lost 3 bases and the J segment 7 bases; nucleotides outside the gene matches: 8. The CDR3 spans 15 residues. Germline V gives CDR1 DFQATT, CDR2 SNEGSKA (reference sequence). CDR3 residues: CSARVLAGGRNEQFF. The CDR3 coding sequence is TGCAGTGCTAGGGTTCTAGCGGGGGGTAGAAATGAGCAGTTCTTC.

This clonotype appeared many times. This chain uses TRBV12-3 or TRBV12-4 with TRBJ1-6; 7 positions match TRBD1. The CDR3 runs to 12 residues. Germline trimming cut 4 bases from V and 12 bases from J; bases unmatched to any gene: 3. The CDR3 coding sequence is TGTGCCAGCAGTTATACAGGGGAACCCCTCCACTTT. Its protein is CASSYTGEPLHF.